These T cell receptor beta chains were read from a single sample in a study of beta chain features in type 1 diabetes. Sequencing used immunoSEQ multiplex PCR; TCRdb keeps in-frame clones, though not all of them. This table holds 300,000 to 450,000 clones, around 12% found once. The sequenced sample was naive CD4+ T cells from blood. These receptors originate from a man younger than 35 in good health. The CDR3 runs from the conserved cysteine through the conserved F or W. Fields, in order: J gene, clone size, V gene, D gene, CDR3 protein, CDR3 DNA. D genes are given only for firm matches. Size is omitted from some rows. Given values are once, few, many or a class for expanded clones.

j_gene: TRBJ2-2; abundance: few; v_gene: TRBV28; d_gene: -; CDR3aa: CASMRGGTGELFF; CDR3nt: TGTGCCAGCATGCGGGGAGGCACCGGGGAGCTGTTTTTT
j_gene: TRBJ2-3; abundance: -; v_gene: TRBV14; d_gene: TRBD2; CDR3aa: CASSPSGRRTDTQYF; CDR3nt: TGTGCCAGCAGCCCAAGCGGGAGGCGCACAGATACGCAGTATTTT
j_gene: TRBJ1-5; abundance: -; v_gene: TRBV19; d_gene: TRBD1; CDR3aa: CASSPTGGSSNQPQHF; CDR3nt: TGTGCCAGTAGTCCGACAGGGGGCTCAAGCAATCAGCCCCAGCATTTT
j_gene: TRBJ2-1; abundance: few; v_gene: TRBV4-3; d_gene: -; CDR3aa: CASSQDFGGNEQFF; CDR3nt: TGCGCCAGCAGCCAAGATTTTGGAGGGAATGAGCAGTTCTTC
j_gene: TRBJ1-2; abundance: -; v_gene: TRBV7-9; d_gene: -; CDR3aa: CASSNEVAGTF; CDR3nt: TGTGCCAGCAGTAACGAGGTAGCCGGCACCTTC
j_gene: TRBJ2-7; abundance: few; v_gene: TRBV28; d_gene: TRBD1; CDR3aa: CASSLLAGSWDSSYEQYF; CDR3nt: TGTGCCAGCAGTTTATTAGCCGGCTCCTGGGACAGTTCCTACGAGCAGTACTTC
j_gene: TRBJ2-2; abundance: few; v_gene: TRBV9; d_gene: -; CDR3aa: CASSPPAGAAGELFF; CDR3nt: TGTGCCAGCAGCCCCCCAGCGGGTGCAGCCGGGGAGCTGTTTTTT
j_gene: TRBJ2-3; abundance: few; v_gene: TRBV7-8; d_gene: TRBD2; CDR3aa: CASTPAGGSTDTQYF; CDR3nt: TGTGCCAGCACGCCAGCGGGAGGGAGCACAGATACGCAGTATTTT
j_gene: TRBJ2-5; abundance: few; v_gene: TRBV28; d_gene: TRBD1; CDR3aa: CASSLSGQGRETQYF; CDR3nt: TGTGCCAGCAGTTTATCGGGACAGGGGCGAGAGACCCAGTACTTC
j_gene: TRBJ2-5; abundance: few; v_gene: TRBV19; d_gene: -; CDR3aa: CATAPVSGEETQYF; CDR3nt: TGTGCCACCGCCCCGGTTAGCGGAGAAGAGACCCAGTACTTC
j_gene: TRBJ2-1; abundance: few; v_gene: TRBV7-8; d_gene: TRBD2; CDR3aa: CASSPTGGVYNEQFF; CDR3nt: TGTGCCAGCAGCCCCACCGGGGGGGTCTACAATGAGCAGTTCTTC
j_gene: TRBJ2-1; abundance: -; v_gene: TRBV6-5; d_gene: TRBD2; CDR3aa: CASRGLAGGEQFF; CDR3nt: TGTGCCAGCAGGGGTCTAGCGGGGGGTGAGCAGTTCTTC
j_gene: TRBJ2-1; abundance: -; v_gene: TRBV7-2; d_gene: TRBD1; CDR3aa: CASSLDRDRAYNEQFF; CDR3nt: TGTGCCAGCAGCTTAGATCGGGACAGGGCTTACAATGAGCAGTTCTTC
j_gene: TRBJ2-7; abundance: -; v_gene: TRBV7-2; d_gene: TRBD1; CDR3aa: CASSSTATGGYEQYF; CDR3nt: TGTGCCAGCAGCTCAACCGCGACAGGGGGCTACGAGCAGTACTTC
j_gene: TRBJ2-7; abundance: -; v_gene: TRBV19; d_gene: -; CDR3aa: CASSLDRSYEQYF; CDR3nt: TGTGCCAGTAGTCTTGACAGATCCTACGAGCAGTACTTC
j_gene: TRBJ1-1; abundance: few; v_gene: TRBV11-2; d_gene: TRBD1; CDR3aa: CASSRTGTEAFF; CDR3nt: TGTGCCAGCAGCCGGACAGGGACTGAAGCTTTCTTT
j_gene: TRBJ1-3; abundance: once; v_gene: TRBV18; d_gene: -; CDR3aa: CASSPVQGSGNTIYF; CDR3nt: TGTGCCAGCTCACCAGTCCAGGGATCTGGAAACACCATATATTTT